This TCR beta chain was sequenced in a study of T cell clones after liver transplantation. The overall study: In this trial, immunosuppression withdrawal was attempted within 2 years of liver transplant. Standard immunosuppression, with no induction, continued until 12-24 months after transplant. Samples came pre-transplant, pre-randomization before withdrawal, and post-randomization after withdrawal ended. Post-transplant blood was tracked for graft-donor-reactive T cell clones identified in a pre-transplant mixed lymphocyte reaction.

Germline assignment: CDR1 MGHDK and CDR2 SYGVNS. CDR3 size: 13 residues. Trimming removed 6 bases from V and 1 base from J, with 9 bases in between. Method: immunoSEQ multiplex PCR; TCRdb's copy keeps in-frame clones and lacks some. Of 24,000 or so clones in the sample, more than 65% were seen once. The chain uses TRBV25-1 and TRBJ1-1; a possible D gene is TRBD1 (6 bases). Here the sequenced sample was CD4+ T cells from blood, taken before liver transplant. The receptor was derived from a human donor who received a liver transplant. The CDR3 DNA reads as TGTGCCAGCAGGAAACAGGGGAACACTGAAGCTTTCTTT. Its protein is CASRKQGNTEAFF.